These 29 T cell receptor beta chains were all obtained from the same sample, sequenced in a study of blood T cell repertoires in COVID-19. The repertoire was sequenced with immunoSEQ multiplex PCR; TCRdb's copy has only in-frame clones and lacks some. The sample has 90,000 to 150,000 clones; less than 90% are singletons. The specimen sequenced was peripheral blood. The source of these receptors is a man aged 80 or over with acute or convalescent COVID-19.

This clone was counted a few times. The rearrangement links TRBV9 to TRBJ1-4; D is uncertain. Germline assignment: CDR1 SGDLS and CDR2 YYNGEE. With 2 bases removed from V and 13 bases from J, the gap between germline ends came to 12 bases. CDR3 size: 12 residues. Here the CDR3 reads CASSVSGRVLFF. The CDR3 DNA is TGTGCCAGCAGCGTCAGCGGCAGAGTACTGTTTTTT.

V usage is TRBV28 and J usage is TRBJ1-2, with 7 nucleotides matching TRBD1. Germline V lookup: CDR1 MDHEN, CDR2 SYDVKM. The CDR3 extends over 12 amino acids. V was pared by 6 bases and J by 4 bases, with 2 bases of the junction left unmatched. CDR3: CASRPGGYGYTF. DNA for the CDR3: TGTGCCAGCAGACCAGGGGGCTATGGCTACACCTTC.

The chain recombines TRBV28 with TRBJ1-5, with D perhaps matching TRBD1 (5 bases). The V gene's germline CDR1 is MDHEN and CDR2 SYDVKM. Trimming removed 3 bases from V and 3 bases from J, with 15 bases in between. The CDR3 contains 16 residues. The CDR3 DNA sequence: TGTGCCAGCAGTTTCCCCGCCGGAGGGACCAATCAGCCCCAGCATTTT. It codes for CASSFPAGGTNQPQHF.

In nucleotides, the CDR3 is TGTGCCAGCAGCTTGGTGGAGGACCAGCCCCAGCATTTT. Amino acid sequence: CASSLVEDQPQHF. The rearrangement joins TRBV5-6 to TRBJ1-5, with D unresolved. The CDR3 runs to 13 residues. Trimming cost V 0 bases and J 7 bases, with 8 bases left between them. Germline V gene lookup returns CDR1 SGHDT and CDR2 YYEEEE.

This rearrangement joins TRBV5-1 to TRBJ2-2; D might be TRBD2 (5 bases). Trimming took 6 bases from V and 2 from J, leaving 14 bases between them. Germline loops: CDR1 SGHRS, CDR2 YFSETQ. The CDR3 covers 15 residues. CDR3 region: CASKEAEGNTGELFF. The CDR3 region has the DNA TGCGCCAGCAAGGAGGCGGAAGGAAACACCGGGGAGCTGTTTTTT.

The CDR3 sequence is CAITSGQGAAEQYF. The CDR3 bases are TGTGCCATCACCTCAGGACAGGGGGCTGCCGAGCAGTACTTC. The J gene is TRBJ2-7, the V gene TRBV10-3; TRBD1 agrees at 11 bases. The junction had 8 bases not matched to a gene; V was cut back by 7 bases and J by 6 bases. There are 14 residues in the CDR3. CDR1 is ENHRY, CDR2 SYGVKD, per germline.

This chain's CDR3 is CASSKNTRAMTGELFF. The CDR3 DNA reads TGTGCCAGCAGCAAAAATACGAGGGCGATGACCGGGGAGCTGTTTTTT. This chain joins TRBV7-2 and TRBJ2-2, with D possibly being TRBD2 (5 bases). CDR3 length: 16 amino acids. CDR1 and CDR2 from the germline V gene are SGHTA and FQGNSA. Trimming removed 5 bases at V and 5 bases at J, with 18 bases between.

The chain employs TRBV18 and TRBJ2-7, with 12 nucleotides matching TRBD2. This CDR3 comprises 15 residues. Germline V gene lookup returns CDR1 KGHSH and CDR2 LQKENI. Unmatched junction bases numbered 0, after V lost 2 bases and J lost 1 base. The CDR3 sequence is CASSPTSGGSYEQYF. CDR3 nucleotides: TGTGCCAGCTCACCAACTAGCGGGGGGTCCTACGAGCAGTACTTC.

This rearrangement joins TRBV5-1 to TRBJ2-5; TRBD2 is a possible D gene (6 bases). Trimming cost V 5 bases and J 4 bases, with 12 bases left between them. CDR1 is SGHRS and CDR2 is YFSETQ in the germline V gene. The CDR3 is made up of 13 amino acids. The CDR3 coding sequence is TGCGCCAGCAGTTCCGCCGGGGGAGAGACCCAGTACTTC. This encodes CASSSAGGETQYF.

The chain is built from TRBV7-3 and TRBJ2-2; unclear D gene. V dropped 2 bases and J dropped 7 bases, with 17 bases sitting between them. This CDR3 has 16 residues. Germline V lookup: CDR1 SGHTA, CDR2 FQGTGA. The CDR3 spells CASSLEWAPLGGELFF. DNA for the CDR3: TGTGCCAGCAGCTTAGAATGGGCTCCGTTAGGCGGGGAGCTGTTTTTT.

The V call is TRBV3-1 (or the pseudogene TRBV3-2), the J call TRBJ1-2; 8 bases are a match to TRBD1. Germline V gene lookup returns CDR1 LGHDT and CDR2 YNNKEL (reference sequence). The length of the CDR3 is 13 residues. Trimming cost V 7 bases and J 8 bases; bases outside gene matches: 9. CDR3 region: CASKATGEGGYTF. In DNA form, the CDR3 reads TGTGCCAGCAAAGCGACAGGGGAAGGCGGCTACACCTTC.

CDR3 in DNA: TGTGCCAGCAGCTCGGGACTAGCGGGGCACACAGATACGCAGTATTTT. Protein sequence: CASSSGLAGHTDTQYF. The chain employs TRBV5-4 and TRBJ2-3; 13 bases line up with TRBD2. V shed 3 bases, J shed 2 bases, and the junction held 3 bases outside the gene matches. The CDR3 sequence is 16 residues long. Germline values: CDR1 SGHNT, CDR2 YYREEE (reference sequence).

The sample holds one count of this clone. V and J are TRBV6-4 and TRBJ1-2; no reliable D call. Germline V gives CDR1 MRHNA, CDR2 SNTAGT. The CDR3 is 14 residues long. Trimming left V 6 bases short and J 7 bases short, with 18 bases between. CDR3: CASSLVAGYGGYTF. CDR3 in DNA: TGTGCCAGCAGCCTGGTTGCGGGATATGGTGGCTACACCTTC.

V is TRBV7-2 and J is TRBJ2-7; 8 bases line up with TRBD2. The CDR3 has 14 residues. Germline V lookup: CDR1 SGHTA, CDR2 FQGNSA. V gave up 5 bases and J gave up 6 bases; unmatched junction bases: 9. CDR3 region: CASSPGAGVGEQYF. DNA for the CDR3: TGTGCCAGCAGCCCCGGAGCGGGAGTCGGCGAGCAGTACTTC.

The rearrangement uses TRBV5-1 and TRBJ1-4; weak D call: TRBD1 (6 bases). Trimming removed 5 bases at V and 4 bases at J, with 15 bases between. The CDR3 covers 15 residues. CDR1 is SGHRS, CDR2 YFSETQ, per germline. The DNA of the CDR3 is TGCGCCAGCAGGAAAAGGACAGAACTTAATGAAAAACTGTTTTTT. It codes for CASRKRTELNEKLFF.

The chain combines TRBV3-1 (or the pseudogene TRBV3-2) with TRBJ2-1, with 12 positions matching TRBD2. The germline gives CDR1 LGHDT, CDR2 YNNKEL (reference sequence). The CDR3 contains 15 residues. Losses at the gene ends were 4 bases for V and 9 bases for J; bases not matched to a gene: 7. The CDR3 region has the DNA TGTGCCAGCAGCCCCCTAGCGGGGGGGCTTGGTGAGCAGTTCTTC. It is translated as CASSPLAGGLGEQFF.

The rearrangement links TRBV18 to TRBJ1-5, with TRBD1 as a possible D gene (5 bases). Germline lookup yields CDR1 KGHSH and CDR2 LQKENI. The CDR3 covers 16 residues. V lost 5 bases to trimming and J lost 6 bases, with 20 bases between them. The CDR3 reads CASSVTSSVGGQPQHF. The CDR3 nucleotides are TGTGCCAGCTCAGTCACCTCTTCGGTCGGGGGTCAGCCCCAGCATTTT.

The genes are TRBV5-1 and TRBJ2-5; 10 nucleotides agree with TRBD2. With 2 bases clipped from V and 2 bases from J, the junction kept 3 bases outside the gene matches. CDR3 size: 15 residues. Germline assignment: CDR1 SGHRS and CDR2 YFSETQ. The CDR3 sequence: CASSLSGGEQETQYF. CDR3 nucleotide sequence: TGCGCCAGCAGCTTAAGCGGGGGGGAGCAAGAGACCCAGTACTTC.

This clone appeared a single time. The CDR3 DNA is TGTGCCAGTAGTATAGTGAGCGGGGGGGCATCAGATACGCAGTATTTT. Translated, it gives CASSIVSGGASDTQYF. The chain couples TRBV19 to TRBJ2-3; 10 bases match TRBD2. This CDR3 spans 16 amino acids. V shed 1 base and J 4 bases; nucleotides not matched to a gene: 5. Germline V gene lookup returns CDR1 LNHDA and CDR2 SQIVND (reference sequence).

This clone was detected once. The gene calls are TRBV6-4 and TRBJ2-1; D perhaps matches TRBD2 (5 bases). V lost 0 bases and J lost 0, with 12 bases in between. The CDR3 spans 17 residues. Germline assignment: CDR1 MRHNA and CDR2 SNTAGT. This CDR3 is CASSDSGSARSYNEQFF. The CDR3 DNA is TGTGCCAGCAGTGACTCGGGTAGCGCCCGCTCCTACAATGAGCAGTTCTTC.

Concerning this clone: In the same sample, other DNA sequences code for this CDR3. V and J are TRBV28 and TRBJ1-2, with 7 bases matching TRBD1. This CDR3 region has 13 residues. J was trimmed by 2 bases and V by 4 bases; bases with no gene match: 1. Germline loops: CDR1 MDHEN, CDR2 SYDVKM. The CDR3 nucleotides are TGTGCCAGCAGTTCGACAGGGAACTATGGCTACACCTTC. The encoded protein is CASSSTGNYGYTF.

The chain joins TRBV10-2 to TRBJ1-3, with 8 bases matching TRBD1. This CDR3 spans 14 amino acids. Germline values: CDR1 WSHSY, CDR2 SAAADI. V was pared by 6 bases and J by 1 base, with 2 bases of the junction left unmatched. CDR3: CASRDRVSGNTIYF. The CDR3 DNA reads TGCGCCAGCAGGGACAGGGTGTCTGGAAACACCATATATTTT.

The chain uses TRBV7-2 and TRBJ1-5; TRBD1 matches at 9 bases. Germline values: CDR1 SGHTA, CDR2 FQGNSA. V lost 5 bases to trimming and J lost 3 bases; unmatched junction nucleotides: 8. The CDR3 length is 16 residues. Written as DNA, the CDR3 is TGTGCCAGCAGCCCCCGGGACAGGGTTTCCAATCAGCCCCAGCATTTT. It encodes CASSPRDRVSNQPQHF. The whole variable domain, remainder taken from reference TRBV7-2 and TRBJ1-5, is GAGVSQSPSNKVTEKGKDVELRCDPISGHTALYWYRQSLGQGLEFLIYFQGNSAPDKSGLPSDRFSAERTGGSVSTLTIQRTQQEDSAVYLCASSPRDRVSNQPQHFGDGTRLSIL.

This clone has just one count. The chain links TRBV4-1 to TRBJ2-7, with 7 bases matching TRBD2. Germline V CDR1 and CDR2: MGHRA, YSYEKL. The CDR3 is 16 residues long. With 1 base clipped from V and 0 bases from J, the junction kept 6 bases outside the gene matches. The CDR3 here is CASSQAVASGSYEQYF. For the CDR3, the DNA is TGCGCCAGCAGCCAAGCTGTGGCTAGCGGCTCCTACGAGCAGTACTTC.

The DNA of the CDR3 is TGTGCCAGCAGCTTGGGCGGGGGTAACAATGAAAAACTGTTTTTT. As protein: CASSLGGGNNEKLFF. The chain combines TRBV5-4 with TRBJ1-4, with D maybe TRBD1 (5 bases). Between the trimmed V and J ends, which lost 0 bases and 5 bases, there was a span of 11 bases. The CDR3 runs 15 residues. Per germline, CDR1 SGHNT and CDR2 YYREEE (reference sequence).

This rearrangement joins TRBV3-1 (or the pseudogene TRBV3-2) to TRBJ2-5; D perhaps matches TRBD1 (6 bases). Per the germline V gene, CDR1 is LGHDT and CDR2 is YNNKEL (reference sequence). This CDR3 spans 14 amino acids. Trimming removed 4 bases at V and 7 bases at J, with 16 bases between. The CDR3 DNA is TGTGCCAGCAGCCCTCTGGACAGCGCGGGGACCCAGTACTTC. As protein: CASSPLDSAGTQYF.

The chain joins TRBV30 to TRBJ2-3; no firm D call. Germline CDR1 GTSNPN, CDR2 SVGIG (reference sequence). V lost 3 bases, J lost 5 bases, and 6 bases lay in between. This CDR3 is built from 11 residues. The CDR3 protein is CAWSELDTQYF. Here the CDR3 DNA reads TGTGCCTGGAGCGAGTTAGATACGCAGTATTTT.

The chain is built from TRBV19 and TRBJ2-3, with 8 nucleotides matching TRBD1. V gave up 5 bases and J gave up 2 bases; unmatched junction bases: 15. The V gene's germline CDR1 is LNHDA and CDR2 SQIVND (reference sequence). This CDR3 comprises 18 residues. The CDR3 loop reads CASSANRAGGTYTDTQYF. CDR3 DNA: TGTGCCAGTAGTGCAAATAGGGCAGGGGGCACCTACACAGATACGCAGTATTTT.

The genes are TRBV10-3 and TRBJ1-3; D is ambiguous. V lost 6 bases to trimming and J lost 0 bases, with 12 bases between them. Germline V lookup: CDR1 ENHRY, CDR2 SYGVKD. The CDR3 contains 15 residues. The CDR3, as DNA: TGTGCCATCAGCCCGAACACTATCTCTGGAAACACCATATATTTT. It is translated as CAISPNTISGNTIYF.